Described below is a single T cell receptor (beta chain) sequence and its context. This CDR3 has 18 residues. The data belong to a study of blood T cell repertoires in COVID-19. Whole-study context: PBMCs, B-cell-depleted T cells, or T cells were the source of the cDNA or gDNA that made up the material.

Per the authors' pipeline: Nucleated cell counts were estimated from reference gene primer amplification. TCRdb's copy holds only in-frame clones and misses some; the assay was immunoSEQ multiplex PCR. D and trimming come from the DNA, and the V and J calls and clone size come from that table. The data hold 95,000 to 100,000 clones, with 70% to 90% observed a single time. The material sequenced was peripheral blood. The V call is TRBV21-1, the J call TRBJ2-1; the table's D call of TRBD1 was not tested on the DNA. TRBV21-1 is reported as a pseudogene. The clonotype comes from a woman in her twenties or thirties with acute or convalescent COVID-19. In DNA form, the CDR3 reads TGTGCCAGCAGCCAAGGGTGCGTTTACAGGGATCAGTACAATGAGCAGTTCTTC. Translating it yields CASSQGCVYRDQYNEQFF.